The clone carrying this T cell receptor (beta chain) was detected ten times or more. Time point defined: healthy volunteer bleed at 2 weeks. Before extraction, the whole blood was not fractionated, and total RNA was taken from it. These data originate in a study of human T cells and chemical hapten exposure. Separate cDNA molecules received unique molecular identifiers, which the library attached to them. One entry per CDR3 protein results from TCRdb running MiXCR on the RACE reads. Of roughly 130,000 distinct CDR3 sequences listed, approximately 9.5% are singletons. The germline V gene has CDR1 DFQATT and CDR2 SNEGSKA (reference sequence). V was shortened by 1 base and J by 4 bases, with 16 bases between the two germline ends. This CDR3 is built from 15 residues.

This rearrangement joins TRBV20-1 to TRBJ1-1; tentative D call: TRBD1 (5 bases). The sequencing sample was made of whole blood. This sequence was found in a male donor in good health. Some clones in this sample may be carry-over from other donors' samples. The CDR3 reads CSARAAGTVATEAFF. CDR3 nucleotide sequence: TGCAGTGCTAGAGCCGCTGGGACGGTGGCCACTGAAGCTTTCTTT.